The rows below give T cell receptor beta chains drawn from one sample of a study of a mutant IDH1 vaccine in newly diagnosed glioma. Sequenced by immunoSEQ multiplex PCR; TCRdb stores in-frame clones only, minus some. Found here are more than 25,000 clones, more than 80% of them singletons; the top ten hold roughly a fifth. No antigen has been identified for these receptors. The sequencing here drew on PBMCs, taken from a glioma patient whose treatment included an IDH1 peptide vaccine. The receptors stem from a man aged 18 to 29 with glioma. CDR3s leave out the opening cysteine and the closing phenylalanine or tryptophan. Not every row has a clone size; where given, it reads once, few, many or a size class.

NA	TRBV5-1	ASSLGMRSSGQDEQY
NA	TRBV7-2	ASSSGRTSGSYEQY
NA	TRBV14	ASSKGLAYEQY
few	TRBV19	ASSWGPNYGYT
NA	TRBV30	ACEGQIGRGYT
NA	TRBV7-6	ASSFLWGTNTGELF
medium-sized	TRBV6-5	ASSVDGSGANVLT
once	TRBV5-4	ASSLARGALTEAF
NA	TRBV4-1	ASSQDGEAF
NA	TRBV28	ASRPVSGAMNTEAF
NA	TRBV4-3	ASSQDWDIGLASWYEQY
NA	TRBV18	ASSPLGQETQY
NA	TRBV7-9	ASSLPLAGGNEQF
NA	TRBV19	ASSNAVYSGANVLT
NA	TRBV2	ASRRGGTEAF
NA	TRBV7-9	ASSLALGGQLSYEQY
NA	TRBV6-6	ASSHPADSNQPQH
few	TRBV18	ASSPRGGRSPLH
NA	TRBV6-5	ASSRDRLNTEAF
NA	TRBV2	ASSEDSTFEAF
once	TRBV4-1	ASSQDQGAAAEQY
NA	TRBV7-8	ASSPWTGTATNEKLF
NA	TRBV4-1	ASSHPGGAKNIQY
NA	TRBV5-6	ASSTTGQGYEQY
once	TRBV6-5	ASSYSYPGRHGYT
once	TRBV5-4	ASSLLRLAGGGTGELF
NA	TRBV9	ASSVAGHLSGEQY
NA	TRBV6-1	ASSRAVNYGYT
NA	TRBV6-1	ALRGTGGYGYT
NA	TRBV9	ASSPQTESYEQY
NA	TRBV5-6	ASRGAYSYNEQF
few	TRBV5-4	ASSFGREDTTDTQY
NA	TRBV2	ASRAGDVPGGYT
NA	TRBV7-3	ASSLAGAGHEQF
NA	TRBV5-4	ASSLASISYEQY
NA	TRBV5-1	ASSPRRNTGELF
NA	TRBV5-4	ASSLAGRTYEQY
NA	TRBV2	ASSEGQIAEAF
NA	TRBV4-1	ASSQVVNRGPANIQY
NA	TRBV19	ASSGSIWGGNQPQH
NA	TRBV2	ASTVNTEAF
NA	TRBV7-9	ASSPRQGQGTEQY
NA	TRBV30	AWSRVSGRRYEQY
once	TRBV29-1	SASTGGIYGYT
NA	TRBV7-9	ASSPDGGRGYT
NA	TRBV5-1	ASSLGRGDTEAF
NA	TRBV4-3	ASRSRAGKLF
NA	TRBV29-1	SATGSGNTIY